This TCR beta chain was sequenced during a study of blood T cell repertoires in COVID-19. Overall study context: The United States, Italy and Spain provided the acute and convalescent COVID-19 samples. T cells, B-cell-depleted T cells, or PBMCs provided the cDNA or gDNA that served as material.

The V gene lost 1 base and the J gene lost 5 bases, with 15 bases spanning the gap. In germline, CDR1 is SEHNR, CDR2 FQNEAQ (reference sequence). CDR3 length: 16 amino acids. In the original processing: It was from reference gene primer amplification that nucleated cell counts were estimated. The assay was immunoSEQ multiplex PCR, and TCRdb's table has in-frame clones only and misses some. V and J calls and clone size are copied from that table; D and trimming were computed from the DNA. The sample lists about 140,000 clones, around 80% seen once, with 16% in the top ten. This chain uses TRBV7-9 with TRBJ2-1; a possible D gene is TRBD2 (5 bases). The sequenced material came from peripheral blood. The sequence came from a man over 45 with acute or convalescent COVID-19. The CDR3 region has the DNA TGTGCCAGCAGCTTAGAACTGGGCAGGACTGACAATGAGCAGTTCTTC. It translates to CASSLELGRTDNEQFF. Combining the CDR3 with reference TRBV7-9 and TRBJ2-1 gives the whole variable domain DTGVSQNPRHKITKRGQNVTFRCDPISEHNRLYWYRQTLGQGPEFLTYFQNEAQLEKSRLLSDRFSAERPKGSFSTLEIQRTEQGDSAMYLCASSLELGRTDNEQFFGPGTRLTVL.